A selection of T cell receptor beta chains follows, all from one sample in a study of blood T cell repertoires in COVID-19. The table came from immunoSEQ multiplex PCR; TCRdb's copy has only in-frame clones and leaves some out. The sample contains 100,000 to 150,000 clones, around 74% of which appear only once. The specimen sequenced was peripheral blood. The origin of the receptors is a man at least 80 years old with COVID-19, enrolled during active disease. CDR3s include the opening cysteine and the closing phenylalanine or tryptophan. The D gene is left open where the match is weak. Clone size, where shown, is once, few, many, or a class for clones that have expanded.

V gene,CDR3 length,D gene,clone size,CDR3 protein
TRBV28,15,TRBD1,-,CASSSHWQGDYGYTF
TRBV6-2/TRBV6-3,15,-,-,CASSYAGTSNQPQHF
TRBV5-1,16,TRBD2,-,CASSLIGTSAARAQYF
TRBV6-6,13,-,-,CASRHDRSYEQYF
TRBV5-1,14,-,-,CASSLGEGFQPQHF
TRBV9,15,TRBD2,-,CASSVATWGGETQYF
TRBV4-2,16,TRBD1,few,CASSQGTGGSTDTQYF
TRBV27,17,TRBD2,-,CASTGTSGARWGETQYF
TRBV4-2,15,-,-,CASSRGDLNTGELFF
TRBV28,14,TRBD1,-,CASSRTGGGYEQYF
TRBV6-6,14,TRBD1,-,CASTGQGGYETQYF
TRBV7-2,15,-,-,CASSPAGSGANVLTF
TRBV29-1,14,-,-,CSVHREGSYNEQFF
TRBV5-4,14,TRBD1,-,CASSSGQGVVEQYF
TRBV27,17,TRBD2,-,CASSPIGTSGITYEQYF
TRBV6-2/TRBV6-3,16,-,-,CASSGESGQTYNEQFF
TRBV7-9,14,TRBD2,-,CASRRGSSTDTQYF
TRBV7-9,13,TRBD1,-,CASSRGGDRAQHF
TRBV7-9,15,-,-,CASSHIWQDQETQYF
TRBV30,13,-,-,CAWSEQGNQPQHF
TRBV6-2/TRBV6-3,14,-,-,CASSSGQINEKLFF
TRBV5-1,17,TRBD2,-,CASSLGPAGGNTGELFF
TRBV28,13,-,-,CASTTGRAYEQYF
TRBV7-9,13,TRBD1,-,CASSLGGGHEQFF
TRBV4-3,15,-,-,CASSRNYQESYEQYF
TRBV6-5,13,-,-,CASSYSIGLEQYF
TRBV27,15,TRBD1,-,CASSPRQGANYGYTF
TRBV11-3,13,-,-,CASSPGLEETQYF
TRBV4-3,15,TRBD2,-,CASSQEGGVLYEQYF
TRBV7-7,13,TRBD2,-,CASSSGREGEQFF
TRBV6-5,14,TRBD1,-,CASSSHRGDFGYTF
TRBV5-1,13,-,-,CASSLEGNNEQFF
TRBV6-2/TRBV6-3,17,-,-,CASSYLGMGLAKNIQYF
TRBV6-6,17,TRBD1,-,CASSHALGAGGSDGYTF